This T cell receptor beta chain is from a study of CD8+ T cells in alopecia areata. Study as a whole: For treated patients, severity scores reflected the percentage of scalp area affected. Study observations and caveats: Mice showed clearer TCR sharing than patients did, a gap that was possibly HLA-related. The study found tofacitinib significantly decreased scalp clonality and expanded CD8+ clones among the top 100.

Following RNA extraction, reverse transcription yielded cDNA that acted as the sequencing template. Clones were read by immunoSEQ multiplex PCR, and TCRdb kept only the in-frame ones, dropping some. The table lists roughly 170,000 clones, about three fifths of them singletons. The treatment was: oral pan-JAK inhibitor, 5-10 mg twice daily. As regards this clone: Its target is unknown.

This clonotype originated in a human donor with alopecia areata. The sequences come from CD8+ T cells sorted from blood, collected at week 24, from a patient treated with tofacitinib.

CDR3 sequence reads: CAWSVPGQRIYGYTF. The CDR3 nucleotides are TGTGCCTGGAGTGTGCCGGGACAGAGAATCTATGGCTACACCTTC. The chain recombines TRBV30 with TRBJ1-2; 7 nucleotides agree with TRBD1. This CDR3 is built from 15 residues. Germline CDR1 GTSNPN, CDR2 SVGIG (reference sequence). V gave up 0 bases and J gave up 4 bases; unmatched junction bases: 8. The whole variable domain, filled in from reference TRBV30 and TRBJ1-2, reads SQTIHQWPATLVQPVGSPLSLECTVEGTSNPNLYWYRQAAGRGLQLLFYSVGIGQISSEVPQNLSASRPQDRQFILSSKKLLLSDSGFYLCAWSVPGQRIYGYTFGSGTRLTVV.